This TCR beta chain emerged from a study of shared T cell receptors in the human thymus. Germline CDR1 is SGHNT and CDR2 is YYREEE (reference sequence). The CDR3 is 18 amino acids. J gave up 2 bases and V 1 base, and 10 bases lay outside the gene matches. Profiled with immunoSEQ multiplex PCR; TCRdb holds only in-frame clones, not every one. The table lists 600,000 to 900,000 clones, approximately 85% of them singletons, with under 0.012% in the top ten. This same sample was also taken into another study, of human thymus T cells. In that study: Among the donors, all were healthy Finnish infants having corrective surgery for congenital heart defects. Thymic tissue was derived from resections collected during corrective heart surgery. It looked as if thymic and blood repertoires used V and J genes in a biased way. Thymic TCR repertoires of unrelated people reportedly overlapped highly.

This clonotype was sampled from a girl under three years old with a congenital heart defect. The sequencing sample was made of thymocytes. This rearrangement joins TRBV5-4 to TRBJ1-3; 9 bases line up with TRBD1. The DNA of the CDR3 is TGTGCCAGCAGCTTGTACGGTACAGGGGGCGCAGCTGGAAACACCATATATTTT. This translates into CASSLYGTGGAAGNTIYF.